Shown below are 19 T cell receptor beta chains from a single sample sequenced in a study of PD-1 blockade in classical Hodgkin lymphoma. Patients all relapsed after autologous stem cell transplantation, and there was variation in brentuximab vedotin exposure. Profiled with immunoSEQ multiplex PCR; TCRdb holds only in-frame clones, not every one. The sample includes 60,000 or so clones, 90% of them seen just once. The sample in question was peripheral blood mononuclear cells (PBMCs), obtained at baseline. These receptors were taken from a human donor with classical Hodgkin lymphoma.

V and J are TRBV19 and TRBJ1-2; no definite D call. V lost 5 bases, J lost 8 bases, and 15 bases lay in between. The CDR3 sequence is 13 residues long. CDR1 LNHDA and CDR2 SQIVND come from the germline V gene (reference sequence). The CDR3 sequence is CASSPHRPWGYTF. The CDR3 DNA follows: TGTGCCAGTAGTCCTCACCGCCCCTGGGGCTACACCTTC.

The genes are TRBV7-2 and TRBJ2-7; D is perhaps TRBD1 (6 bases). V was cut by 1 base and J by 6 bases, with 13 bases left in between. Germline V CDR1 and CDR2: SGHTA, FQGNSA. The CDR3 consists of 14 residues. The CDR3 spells CASSLDQGYREQYF. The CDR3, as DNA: TGTGCCAGCAGCTTAGACCAGGGGTATCGCGAGCAGTACTTC.

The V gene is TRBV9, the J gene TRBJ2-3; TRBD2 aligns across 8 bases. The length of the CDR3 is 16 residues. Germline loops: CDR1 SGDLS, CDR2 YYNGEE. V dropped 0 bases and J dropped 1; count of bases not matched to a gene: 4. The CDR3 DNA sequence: TGTGCCAGCAGCGTAGGGAGTAGCGGGGGCACAGATACGCAGTATTTT. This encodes CASSVGSSGGTDTQYF. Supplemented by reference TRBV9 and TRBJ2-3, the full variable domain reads DSGVTQTPKHLITATGQRVTLRCSPRSGDLSVYWYQQSLDQGLQFLIQYYNGEERAKGNILERFSAQQFPDLHSELNLSSLELGDSALYFCASSVGSSGGTDTQYFGPGTRLTVL.

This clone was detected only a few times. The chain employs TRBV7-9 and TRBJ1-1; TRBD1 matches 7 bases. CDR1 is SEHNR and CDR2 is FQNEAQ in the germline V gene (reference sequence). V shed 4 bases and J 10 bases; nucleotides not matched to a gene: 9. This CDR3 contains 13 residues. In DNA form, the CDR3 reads TGTGCCAGCAGCTCACAGGGGCCTCGCGGAGCTTTCTTT. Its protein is CASSSQGPRGAFF.

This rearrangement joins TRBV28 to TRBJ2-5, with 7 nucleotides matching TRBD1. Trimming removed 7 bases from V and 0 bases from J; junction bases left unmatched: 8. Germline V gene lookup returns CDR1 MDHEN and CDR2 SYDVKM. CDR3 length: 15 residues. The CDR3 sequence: CASTFVRGYQETQYF. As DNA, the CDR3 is TGTGCCAGCACCTTCGTCAGGGGGTACCAAGAGACCCAGTACTTC. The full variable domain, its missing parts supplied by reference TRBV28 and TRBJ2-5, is DVKVTQSSRYLVKRTGEKVFLECVQDMDHENMFWYRQDPGLGLRLIYFSYDVKMKEKGDIPEGYSVSREKKERFSLILESASTNQTSMYLCASTFVRGYQETQYFGPGTRLLVL.

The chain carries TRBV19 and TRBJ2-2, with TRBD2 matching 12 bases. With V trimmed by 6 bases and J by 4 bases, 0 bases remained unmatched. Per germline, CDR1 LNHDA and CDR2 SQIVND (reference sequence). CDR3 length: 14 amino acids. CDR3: CASRGLAGTGELFF. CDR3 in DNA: TGTGCCAGTAGGGGACTAGCGGGCACCGGGGAGCTGTTTTTT.

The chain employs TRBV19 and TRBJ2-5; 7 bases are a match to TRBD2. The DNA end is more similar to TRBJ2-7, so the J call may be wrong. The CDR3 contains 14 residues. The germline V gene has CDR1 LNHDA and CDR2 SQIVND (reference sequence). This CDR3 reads CASSIGLAGYEQYF. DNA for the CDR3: TGTGCCAGTAGTATAGGACTAGCTGGGTACGAGCAGTACTTC.

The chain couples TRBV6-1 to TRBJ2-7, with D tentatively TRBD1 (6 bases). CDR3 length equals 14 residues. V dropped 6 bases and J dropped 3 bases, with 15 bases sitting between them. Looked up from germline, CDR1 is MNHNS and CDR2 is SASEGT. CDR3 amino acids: CASRGAGPYYEQYF. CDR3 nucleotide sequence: TGTGCCAGCAGGGGGGCCGGACCCTACTACGAGCAGTACTTC.

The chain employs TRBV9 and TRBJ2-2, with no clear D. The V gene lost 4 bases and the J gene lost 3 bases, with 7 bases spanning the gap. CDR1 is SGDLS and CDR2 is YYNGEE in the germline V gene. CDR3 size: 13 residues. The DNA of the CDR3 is TGTGCCAGCAGCTCCGACTACACCGGGGAGCTGTTTTTT. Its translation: CASSSDYTGELFF.

DNA for the CDR3: TGTGCCAGCAGCTTAAGGTTTCTAGCGGGGGGAGGTAATGAGCAGTTCTTC. Its translation is CASSLRFLAGGGNEQFF. The gene calls are TRBV7-2 and TRBJ2-1; 11 nucleotides match TRBD2. The V and J ends lost 2 bases and 7 bases, in that order; junction bases with no gene match: 10. In germline, CDR1 is SGHTA, CDR2 FQGNSA. This CDR3 is built from 17 residues.

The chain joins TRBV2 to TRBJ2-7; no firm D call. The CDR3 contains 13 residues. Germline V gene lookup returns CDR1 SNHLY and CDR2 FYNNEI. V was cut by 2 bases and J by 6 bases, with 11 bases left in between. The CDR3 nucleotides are TGTGCCAGCAGTGAACTCCGGAAGGCCGAGCAGTACTTC. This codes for CASSELRKAEQYF.

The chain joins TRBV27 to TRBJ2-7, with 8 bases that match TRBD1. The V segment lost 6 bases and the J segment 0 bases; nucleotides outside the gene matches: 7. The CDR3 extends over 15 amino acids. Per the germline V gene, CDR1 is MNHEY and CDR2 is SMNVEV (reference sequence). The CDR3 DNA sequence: TGTGCCAGCAGCTCTCTAACAGGGGGCTCCTACGAGCAGTACTTC. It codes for CASSSLTGGSYEQYF.

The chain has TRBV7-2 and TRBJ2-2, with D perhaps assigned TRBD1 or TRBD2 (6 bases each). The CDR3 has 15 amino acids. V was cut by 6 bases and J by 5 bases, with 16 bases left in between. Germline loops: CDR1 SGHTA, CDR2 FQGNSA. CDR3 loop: CASRGGTGRTGELFF. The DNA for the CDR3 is TGTGCCAGCAGGGGAGGTACAGGGAGAACCGGGGAGCTGTTTTTT.

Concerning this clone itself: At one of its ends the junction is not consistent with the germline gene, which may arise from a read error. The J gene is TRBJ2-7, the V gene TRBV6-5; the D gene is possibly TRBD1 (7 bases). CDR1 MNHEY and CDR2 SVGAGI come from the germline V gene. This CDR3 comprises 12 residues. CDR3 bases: TGTGCCAGCAGTTCGCAGGGGGGTACCTTGGGCTTC. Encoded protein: CASSSQGGTLGF.

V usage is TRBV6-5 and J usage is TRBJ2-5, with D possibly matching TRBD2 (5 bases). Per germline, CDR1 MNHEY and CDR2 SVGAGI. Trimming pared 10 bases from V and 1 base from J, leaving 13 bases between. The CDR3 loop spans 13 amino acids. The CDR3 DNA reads TGTGCCACCCGCGAGAGCGGCCAAGAGACCCAGTACTTC. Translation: CATRESGQETQYF.

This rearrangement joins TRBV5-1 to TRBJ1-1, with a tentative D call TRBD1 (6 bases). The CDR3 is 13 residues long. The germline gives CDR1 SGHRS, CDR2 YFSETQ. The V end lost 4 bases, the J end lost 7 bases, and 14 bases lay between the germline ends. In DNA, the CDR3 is TGCGCCAGCAGCCCGCACCAGGGGCTTGAAGCTTTCTTT. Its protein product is CASSPHQGLEAFF.

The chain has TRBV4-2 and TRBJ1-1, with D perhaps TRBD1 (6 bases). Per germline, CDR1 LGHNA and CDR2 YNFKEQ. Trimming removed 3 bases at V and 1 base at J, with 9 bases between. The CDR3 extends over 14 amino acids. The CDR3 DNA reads TGTGCCAGCAGCCAGATACAGGGGAACACTGAAGCTTTCTTT. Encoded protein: CASSQIQGNTEAFF.

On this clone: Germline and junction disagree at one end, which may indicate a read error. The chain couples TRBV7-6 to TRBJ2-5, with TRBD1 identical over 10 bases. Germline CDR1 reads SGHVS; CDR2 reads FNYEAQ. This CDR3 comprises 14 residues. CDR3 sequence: CASSSPGQGWTQYF. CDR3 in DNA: TGTGCCAGTAGCTCTCCGGGACAGGGGTGGACCCAGTACTTC.

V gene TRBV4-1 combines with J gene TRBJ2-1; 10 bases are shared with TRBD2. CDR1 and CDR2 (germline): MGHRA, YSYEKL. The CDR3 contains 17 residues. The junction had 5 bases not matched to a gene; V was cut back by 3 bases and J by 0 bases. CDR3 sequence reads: CASSQFASGSSYNEQFF. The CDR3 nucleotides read TGCGCCAGCAGCCAGTTCGCTAGCGGGAGCTCCTACAATGAGCAGTTCTTC.